This T cell receptor beta chain originates from a study of blood T cell repertoires in COVID-19. Study at large: Acute-phase and convalescent COVID-19 samples originated in the United States, Italy and Spain. PBMCs, B-cell-depleted T cells, or T cells were the source of the cDNA or gDNA that made up the material.

CDR1 and CDR2 from the germline V gene are SEHNR and FQNEAQ (reference sequence). The CDR3 is made up of 14 amino acids. Between the trimmed V and J ends, which lost 3 bases and 1 base, there was a span of 6 bases. In the original analysis: By means of reference gene primer amplification, nucleated cell counts were estimated. TCRdb's copy holds only in-frame clones and misses some; the assay was immunoSEQ multiplex PCR. Clone size and V and J calls were adopted from that table, with D and trimming inferred from the DNA. The repertoire has approximately 190,000 clones, more than 75% of them found once; the top ten carry 5.9%. As regards this clone: In the same sample, other DNA sequences code for this CDR3.

This sequence was found in an elderly man with acute or convalescent COVID-19. Sequencing was done on a sample of peripheral blood. The rearrangement uses TRBV7-9 and TRBJ1-4; D is ambiguous. The CDR3 sequence is CASSFRGTNEKLFF. In nucleotides, the CDR3 is TGTGCCAGCAGCTTCCGCGGAACTAATGAAAAACTGTTTTTT.